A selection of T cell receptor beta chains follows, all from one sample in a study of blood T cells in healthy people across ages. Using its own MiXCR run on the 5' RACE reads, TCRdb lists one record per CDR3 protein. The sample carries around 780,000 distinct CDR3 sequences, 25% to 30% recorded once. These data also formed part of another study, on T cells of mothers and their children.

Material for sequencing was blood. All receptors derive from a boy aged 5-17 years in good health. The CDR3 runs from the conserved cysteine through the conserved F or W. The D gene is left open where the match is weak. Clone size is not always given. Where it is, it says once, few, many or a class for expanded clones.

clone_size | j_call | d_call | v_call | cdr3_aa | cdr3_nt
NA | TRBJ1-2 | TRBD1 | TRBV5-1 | CASSFGQDLNYGYTF | TGCGCCAGCAGCTTTGGACAGGACTTAAACTATGGCTACACCTTC
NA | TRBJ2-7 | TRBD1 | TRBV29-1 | CSGRDRALGGEQYF | TGCAGCGGCCGAGACAGGGCCCTAGGAGGCGAGCAGTACTTC
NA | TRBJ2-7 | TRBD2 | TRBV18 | CAGSPTSGGFSYEQYF | TGTGCCGGCTCACCAACTAGCGGGGGCTTCTCCTACGAGCAGTACTTC
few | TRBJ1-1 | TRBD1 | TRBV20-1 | CSARDLGKGTGLNTEAFF | TGCAGTGCTAGAGATCTAGGAAAGGGGACAGGGCTGAACACTGAAGCTTTCTTT
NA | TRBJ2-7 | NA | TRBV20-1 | CSARLGAARYEQYF | TGCAGTGCTAGGCTAGGGGCCGCTCGTTACGAGCAGTACTTC
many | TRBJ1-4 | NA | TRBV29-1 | CSVETPANEKLFF | TGCAGCGTTGAGACACCAGCTAATGAAAAACTGTTTTTT
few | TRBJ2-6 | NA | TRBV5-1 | CASSLVTGANVLTF | TGCGCCAGCAGCTTGGTCACCGGGGCCAACGTCCTGACTTTC
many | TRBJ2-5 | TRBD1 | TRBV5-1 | CASSAGQGQETQYF | TGCGCCAGCAGCGCGGGACAGGGGCAAGAGACCCAGTACTTC
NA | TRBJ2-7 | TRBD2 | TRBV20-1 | CSARLFTGTRPTYEQYF | TGCAGTGCTAGACTCTTCACGGGGACTAGACCTACCTACGAGCAGTACTTC
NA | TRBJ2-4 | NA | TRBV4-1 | CASSQDRKGDIQYF | TGCGCCAGCAGCCAAGATAGGAAGGGAGACATTCAGTACTTC